This T cell receptor beta chain came from a study of cytomegalovirus exposure and HLA in healthy donors. The V segment lost 4 bases and the J segment 6 bases; nucleotides outside the gene matches: 6. Looked up from germline, CDR1 is SGHNT and CDR2 is YYREEE (reference sequence). The CDR3 runs 14 residues. The PCR contained 60 Vbeta and 13 Jbeta primers. Sequencing was performed with immunoSEQ multiplex PCR; in TCRdb, only in-frame clones are kept and a portion is missing. The sample has roughly 100,000 clones, about 83% seen once. This chain joins TRBV5-4 and TRBJ2-1, with TRBD2 matching over 8 bases. This clonotype was sampled from a man younger than 35 in good health and CMV-seronegative. Sequencing used PBMCs. The CDR3 sequence: CASSQGLGANEQFF. The CDR3 DNA reads TGTGCCAGCAGCCAGGGACTAGGAGCCAATGAGCAGTTCTTC.